This T cell receptor (beta chain) is from a study of T cell changes during pregnancy in multiple sclerosis. Data came from immunoSEQ multiplex PCR; TCRdb stores just in-frame clones and leaves some out. This table holds over 45,000 clones, 88% found once. This CDR3 spans 14 amino acids. The V gene's germline CDR1 is LNHDA and CDR2 SQIVND (reference sequence). V was cut by 7 bases and J by 1 base, with 10 bases left in between. The clonotype comes from a female donor with multiple sclerosis, enrolled in a pregnancy study. This chain links TRBV19 with TRBJ2-2; no clear D gene. The sequences come from CD4+ T cells from peripheral blood mononuclear cells, collected in the third trimester of pregnancy. CDR3 in amino acids: CASTPDKNTGELFF. CDR3 in DNA: TGTGCCAGTACCCCCGACAAGAACACCGGGGAGCTGTTTTTT.